This T cell receptor beta chain derives from a study of control samples from healthy donors and cancer patients (dated by TCRdb to between 2020 and 2021). The receptor library was made with the immunoSEQ multiplex PCR assay. As stored in TCRdb, this immuneACCESS dataset retains in-frame rearrangements with V and J assigned. A fraction of the clones does not appear; measured against another copy, unresolved V genes explain less than half of the discrepancy, and the remainder lacks a known reason. The sample yields some 90,000 clones; roughly 89% were counted once. The ten largest clones add up to 7.5% to 9% of the sample. The CDR3 measures 14 amino acids from cysteine to phenylalanine. Kept here is only the CDR3 DNA, which spans 42 bases and is read in frame from base 1. The germline V gene specifies SGDLS as CDR1 and YYNGEE as CDR2. Trimming removed 4 bases from V and 3 bases from J; the gene matches leave 4 bases unexplained.

Note on this clone: Its antigen has not been determined. No much larger clone exists at a distance of one base, and base qualities are not known.

The V and J genes are TRBV9 and TRBJ2-7, with 10 bases in between that match TRBD1. The sequence came from a woman aged 55 to 70 in good health. The source material was blood. The nucleotide sequence is given as TGTGCCAGCAGCCCCTGGACAGGGGGCTACGAGCAGTACTTC. Its product reads: CASSPWTGGYEQYF.